This is a list of T cell receptor beta chains from one sample in a study of chemoradiotherapy in HPV16-positive cancers. Libraries were prepared by immunoSEQ multiplex PCR; TCRdb keeps only in-frame clonotypes and omits some of them. The sample carries approximately 7,000 clones, less than 85% recorded once. The sample consisted of tumor tissue, taken from a patient who underwent chemoradiotherapy. The receptors were sampled from a human donor with HPV-associated anogenital cancer. Each CDR3 is given with its conserved first and last residue. The order of the fields is V gene, CDR3 protein.

TRBV7-9,CASSPLGHKGDTQYF
TRBV4-1,CASSRTGTGEAYEQYF
TRBV28,CASSFYGNEQYF
TRBV15,CATSRDGLGQDYGYTF
TRBV4-3,CASSQYSHRDSLLHEQYF
TRBV5-1,CASSLGGGDTEAFF
TRBV6-6,CASRRDPSTDTQYF
TRBV7-9,CASSSPADSPFLYEQYF
TRBV2,CASSPGGVGEKLFF
TRBV28,CASSLGEHGYTF
TRBV15,CATSRSHGGTGVYEQYF
TRBV10-3,CAISENGQFNQPQHF
TRBV4-3,CASSQDIGTDTQYF
TRBV5-6,CASSSLGQNRGYTF
TRBV6-1,CASSRDLYLEYEQYF
TRBV6-1,CATMYREAFF
TRBV28,CASSPNGQGNYGYTF
TRBV9,CASSPGLAVQETQYF
TRBV28,CASRSWGDSYHSYEQYF
TRBV7-2,CASSLGGLAGRQETQYF
TRBV11-2,CASSLIQPTYEQYF
TRBV30,CAWSRAGGGYGYTF
TRBV5-6,CASSLPGGLNEQYF
TRBV6-6,CASSGQDSGANVLTF
TRBV7-8,CASSLWEAVAEAFF
TRBV2,CASTGQGNTEAFF
TRBV19,CASSIRGRGRGSVYEQFF
TRBV2,CASNDRGRTEAFF
TRBV9,CASSVFDNEQFF
TRBV2,CASRDRGDEQFF
TRBV5-6,CASSLDRDYGYTF
TRBV30,CAWTRDRGFYGYTF
TRBV7-7,CASSLYGQGEAGELFF
TRBV28,CASSSYYEQYF
TRBV4-3,CASSQDAAWNSPLHF
TRBV11-2,CASSRGGVSTLAKNIQYF
TRBV2,CASRRGGGHLISYEQYF
TRBV5-1,CASSPGTLPGELFF
TRBV7-6,CASSFDSLPNSPLHF
TRBV6-5,CATTSSVAWGYTF
TRBV7-2,CASSSPPGGSSYNEQFF
TRBV28,CASTINNKGERLVAFF
TRBV4-2,CASRREFDSNQPQHF
TRBV30,CAWRETGKDNSPLHF